The T cell receptor beta chain described here comes from a study of shared clonotypes between healthy human individuals (dated by TCRdb to 2020 to 2021). Some background on the complete study: Three men and a couple of women, aged 18 to 49 years, made up the cohort. Per donor, three plates each were used for CD4 naive and CD4 memory, two for CD8 naive, and one for CD8 memory. To estimate repertoire size and how much clonotypes are shared between individuals, the study performed deep sequencing of blood TCR repertoires from roughly five healthy adults. To increase sequencing depth and limit assay-specific biases, different laboratories used diverse techniques to prepare libraries and sequence TCR repertoires. Each donor's leukapheresis produced roughly between roughly 0.85 and 9.5 billion PBMCs.

The donors were healthy, HIV-negative adults who had no recently reported acute infections or vaccinations. Every donor was a Caucasian adult living in Nashville, Tennessee, USA. CD4+ T cells were enriched by magnetic negative selection, after which naive cells were positively selected on CD45RA and the negative fraction was taken as the memory subset. After blood collection by leukapheresis, PBMCs were isolated using Ficoll-Histopaque density gradient centrifugation and then cryopreserved in the vapor phase of liquid nitrogen. Analytical flow cytometry was used to check the purity and quantity of every magnetically sorted T cell population. Genomic DNA was isolated from each sorted fraction and quantified by UV absorbance on a Nanodrop 2000c. Overall study results and their limits: Even with the large sequencing depth, rarefaction of the sorted-subset datasets indicated that sequencing was incomplete. Sampling was limited to blood, and TCR repertoires in tissue likely differ from TCR repertoires in blood. Estimated clonotype richness was generally larger for naive than for memory subsets. Because the study included a small number of donors, the genetic and exposure-history diversity represented was limited. Pairwise subsampling indicated that sequencing depth was expected to affect the degree of clonotype sharing among donors. Sharing across several donors was observed for 4.5% to 6.5% of naive CD4, over 3% of naive CD8, around 2.5% of memory CD4, and less than 0.45% of memory CD8 clonotypes. Clonotypes shared by all four sorted-subset donors showed higher generation probabilities than non-shared clonotypes.

TCR CDR3 regions were amplified from genomic DNA by multiplex PCR using the deep immunoSEQ assay. Extracted genomic DNA from each cell subset was spread evenly across all wells of several immunoSEQ 96-well plates, with each plate serving as a replicate. For sorted subsets, roughly 200 ng of genomic DNA, equivalent to about 30,000 T cell genomes, went into each replicate PCR. Purified libraries were quantified with a Qubit 3.0 fluorometer, sized on a Bioanalyzer 2100, and re-quantified with the KAPA Library Quantification kit. A separate single-read 150-cycle Illumina NextSeq 550 flow cell was used to sequence each immunoSEQ 96-well plate. The paper's processing steps were these. Because only junctional sequences without quality scores were contained in the immunoSEQ output, filtering matching that applied to full-length reads could not be performed. To assign V/J genes and CDR3, sequences were annotated against IMGT germline references using PyIR, a Python wrapper for IgBLAST v1.9. Reads were filtered out if the reads had weak V/J assignments (E-value above 1e-6), no CDR3, stop codons, out-of-frame junctions, or ambiguous translated residues. V3J clonotypes were defined by identical inferred V gene, J gene, and CDR3 amino acid sequence. To compute the percentage overlap between repertoires, the number of shared unique clonotypes was divided by the size of the smaller repertoire. Three approaches were used to assess repertoire richness: RTK rarefaction, the Chao1 estimator, and Recon v2.1 estimates of unobserved clonotypes. Generation probabilities were computed with OLGA for all TCRbeta clonotypes obtained by the gDNA method from several donors. Here the immuneACCESS table is served through TCRdb, limited to in-frame sequences with V and J called. Missing clones are a known gap in these copies; in checked studies unresolved V genes cover under half, and the rest lacks a known reason. Clonal size and the V and J genes are those of that table, whereas D and trimming came from the DNA. The sample table shows about 960,000 clones, and over 75% are seen once. Of the sample, over 1.3% falls within the top ten clones.

The germline V gene encodes CDR1 MNHNS and CDR2 SASEGT. Inclusive of the bounding cysteine and phenylalanine, the CDR3 is 15 residues long. The read is trimmed to its CDR3 DNA, 45 bases read in frame from base 1. From V the trimming removes 6 bases and from J it removes 7 bases, while the gene matches leave 8 bases of the junction unaccounted for. This clone was detected only a few times. The antigen it binds to is not known. There are no base qualities to consult, and no much larger clone falls within one base. Recombination joined TRBV6-1 with TRBJ1-5; 11 middle bases align to TRBD1. Sequencing was carried out using memory CD4+ T cells sorted from blood. The cell subset or site label, as the study defines it: CD45RA-negative fraction. The sequence came from a man aged 18 to 30 in good health. The CDR3 reads CASRFGQGAGQPQHF. The DNA sequence is given as TGTGCCAGCAGATTCGGACAGGGGGCAGGGCAGCCCCAGCATTTT.